A single sample gave rise to the 30 T cell receptor beta chains below, sequenced in a study of neurological immune-mediated disorders. TCRdb ran MiXCR on the 5' RACE reads and lists one entry per CDR3 protein. The table has some 37,000 distinct CDR3 sequences, 13% to 15% seen once. Sample: PBMCs. Source of these receptors: a woman in her 50s with HTLV-1-associated myelopathy (HAM/TSP).

This clonotype was observed at least ten times. This sequence joins TRBV2 and TRBJ2-7; possibly TRBD1 for D (6 bases). Trimming removed 6 bases from V and 3 bases from J, with 18 bases in between. Per germline, CDR1 SNHLY and CDR2 FYNNEI. This CDR3 region has 15 residues. CDR3 DNA sequence: TGTGCCAGCAGGGAAAGGACAGCGGTAGGCTACGAGCAGTACTTC. It codes for CASRERTAVGYEQYF. Complete variable domain (other parts from reference TRBV2 and TRBJ2-7): EPEVTQTPSHQVTQMGQEVILRCVPISNHLYFYWYRQILGQKVEFLVSFYNNEISEKSEIFDDQFSVERPDGSNFTLKIRSTKLEDSAMYFCASRERTAVGYEQYFGPGTRLTVT.

At least ten counts were recorded for this clonotype. The chain joins TRBV5-1 to TRBJ1-4, with 7 bases lining up with TRBD1. This CDR3 contains 15 residues. J gave up 5 bases and V 4 bases, and 8 bases lay outside the gene matches. Germline lookup yields CDR1 SGHRS and CDR2 YFSETQ. This CDR3 is CASSKQGPPNEKLFF. Here the CDR3 DNA reads TGCGCCAGCAGCAAACAGGGGCCACCAAATGAAAAACTGTTTTTT.

This clonotype has a count of ten or more. The J gene is TRBJ2-1, the V gene TRBV5-1, with 9 bases fitting TRBD2. Trimming cost V 1 base and J 10 bases; bases outside gene matches: 12. Germline V gene data show CDR1 as SGHRS and CDR2 as YFSETQ. The CDR3 is 16 residues long. The CDR3 reads CASSLRASGAQGEQFF. The CDR3 bases are TGCGCCAGCAGCTTGCGGGCTAGCGGGGCCCAAGGAGAGCAGTTCTTC.

This clonotype came up many times. This chain uses TRBV7-2 with TRBJ1-6, with 8 bases identical to TRBD1. Unmatched junction bases numbered 3, after V lost 2 bases and J lost 9 bases. The CDR3 sequence is 14 residues long. CDR1 is SGHTA, CDR2 FQGNSA, per germline. CDR3 sequence reads: CASSLQGARSPLHF. The CDR3 nucleotides are TGTGCCAGCAGCTTACAGGGGGCGCGTTCACCCCTCCACTTT.

This clonotype showed up many times. The chain has TRBV5-5 and TRBJ2-6; D might be TRBD1 or TRBD2, each matching 6 bases. Germline-derived CDR1 and CDR2 are SGHKS and YYEKEE (reference sequence). The length of the CDR3 is 17 residues. V lost 3 bases, J lost 2 bases, and 15 bases lay in between. DNA of the CDR3: TGTGCCAGCAGCTCACCTAGGGGGGCGCCTGGGGCCAACGTCCTGACTTTC. Amino acid sequence: CASSSPRGAPGANVLTF. Together with reference TRBV5-5 and TRBJ2-6, the CDR3 gives the full variable domain: DAGVTQSPTHLIKTRGQQVTLRCSPISGHKSVSWYQQVLGQGPQFIFQYYEKEERGRGNFPDRFSARQFPNYSSELNVNALLLGDSALYLCASSSPRGAPGANVLTFGAGSRLTVL.

J is TRBJ2-1 and V is TRBV15, with TRBD1 matching 8 bases. This CDR3 is built from 17 residues. Germline CDR1 and CDR2: LNHNV and YYDKDF (reference sequence). The V gene end was trimmed by 5 bases and the J gene end by 4 bases; junction bases not matched to a gene: 13. CDR3 in DNA: TGTGCCACCAGCTCCCGACAAGAGACAGGGGCGTACAATGAGCAGTTCTTC. Translated, it gives CATSSRQETGAYNEQFF.

In this sample, this clonotype turned up many times. The chain couples TRBV20-1 to TRBJ1-5; weak D call: TRBD1 (5 bases). V was cut by 6 bases and J by 5 bases, with 14 bases left in between. Germline values: CDR1 DFQATT, CDR2 SNEGSKA (reference sequence). This CDR3 has 13 amino acids. CDR3 in amino acids: CSAETAGDQPQHF. For the CDR3, the DNA is TGCAGTGCCGAGACCGCGGGGGATCAGCCCCAGCATTTT.

In this sample, this clonotype turned up many times. V gene TRBV11-2 combines with J gene TRBJ2-2; D is undetermined. Trimming took 3 bases from V and 6 from J, leaving 14 bases between them. This CDR3 contains 15 residues. CDR1 SGHAT and CDR2 FQNNGV come from the germline V gene. CDR3 sequence reads: CASSLSLTVSGELFF. The CDR3 DNA follows: TGTGCCAGCAGCTTGTCCCTGACCGTGTCCGGGGAGCTGTTTTTT.

This clonotype was recorded many times. The rearrangement links TRBV7-2 to TRBJ2-7; D tentatively fits TRBD1 or TRBD2 (5 bases each). With 5 bases removed from V and 4 bases from J, the gap between germline ends came to 12 bases. This CDR3 is 13 amino acids long. Germline V lookup: CDR1 SGHTA, CDR2 FQGNSA. CDR3 sequence: CASSVGTVYEQYF. Here the CDR3 DNA reads TGTGCCAGCAGCGTCGGGACGGTTTACGAGCAGTACTTC. The complete variable domain, with remaining parts taken from reference TRBV7-2 and TRBJ2-7, reads GAGVSQSPSNKVTEKGKDVELRCDPISGHTALYWYRQSLGQGLEFLIYFQGNSAPDKSGLPSDRFSAERTGGSVSTLTIQRTQQEDSAVYLCASSVGTVYEQYFGPGTRLTVT.

This clonotype was detected many times. The gene calls are TRBV28 and TRBJ2-3, with D unresolved. The CDR3 runs 15 residues. The V end lost 6 bases, the J end lost 2 bases, and 15 bases lay between the germline ends. Per germline, CDR1 MDHEN and CDR2 SYDVKM. The CDR3, as DNA: TGTGCCAGCAGCTTGAGTGGGGTAAACACAGATACGCAGTATTTT. Its translation is CASSLSGVNTDTQYF.

In this sample, this clonotype turned up many times. The chain combines TRBV7-2 with TRBJ2-1; D ambiguous. The germline V gene has CDR1 SGHTA and CDR2 FQGNSA. CDR3 length: 11 residues. The V end lost 4 bases, the J end lost 9 bases, and 7 bases lay between the germline ends. The CDR3: CASSSGPEQFF. CDR3 in DNA: TGTGCCAGCAGCTCCGGTCCTGAGCAGTTCTTC.

This clonotype was counted at least ten times. The gene calls are TRBV6-2 or TRBV6-3 and TRBJ2-1, with 10 bases identical to TRBD2. The CDR3 is 13 residues long. The V and J ends lost 6 bases and 9 bases, in that order; junction bases with no gene match: 5. The germline V gene encodes CDR1 MNHEY and CDR2 SVGEGT. The CDR3 bases are TGTGCCAGCAGACCCCTAGCGGGGGCTGAGCAGTTCTTC. Translating gives CASRPLAGAEQFF.

This clonotype has at least ten counts. The chain joins TRBV7-2 to TRBJ1-5, with D unclear. The CDR3 totals 12 residues. Germline V gene lookup returns CDR1 SGHTA and CDR2 FQGNSA. V lost 4 bases and J 3 bases, leaving 4 bases between the germline ends. The CDR3 nucleotides read TGTGCCAGCAGCTCTTTCAATCAGCCCCAGCATTTT. It encodes CASSSFNQPQHF.

This chain joins TRBV29-1 and TRBJ2-1; TRBD1 matches at 7 bases. CDR3 length equals 16 residues. The trim removed 0 bases at V and 8 bases at J, leaving 13 bases unmatched. In germline, CDR1 is SQVTM, CDR2 ANQGSEA. The CDR3 DNA is TGCAGCGTTGAAGATCGGGGACAGCCCCTGCGGGATGAGCAGTTCTTC. Translating it yields CSVEDRGQPLRDEQFF.

This clonotype occurred many times. The chain carries TRBV20-1 and TRBJ2-3, with TRBD2 matching over 7 bases. This CDR3 has 15 residues. Germline V lookup: CDR1 DFQATT, CDR2 SNEGSKA (reference sequence). Unmatched junction bases numbered 12, after V lost 5 bases and J lost 4 bases. CDR3 DNA: TGCAGTGCTGGCGGACTAGTGGAGAGGGCAGATACGCAGTATTTT. It codes for CSAGGLVERADTQYF.

This clonotype is categorized as medium-sized. The chain recombines TRBV5-1 with TRBJ2-3, with TRBD1 matching over 10 bases. Per germline, CDR1 SGHRS and CDR2 YFSETQ. V trimming: 2 bases; J trimming: 5 bases; junction bases outside the gene matches: 8. This CDR3 contains 16 residues. CDR3 sequence (DNA): TGCGCCAGCAGCTTATCCGGGACAGGGGCGAGAGATACGCAGTATTTT. Translation gives CASSLSGTGARDTQYF.

This clonotype has more than one count but fewer than ten. The V and J genes are TRBV10-2 and TRBJ2-7, with 8 bases matching TRBD2. From germline, CDR1 is WSHSY and CDR2 SAAADI. CDR3 length equals 13 residues. The V and J ends lost 6 bases and 9 bases, in that order; junction bases with no gene match: 10. DNA of the CDR3: TGCGCCAGCAGAGGTAGCGGGGAATGGGGGCAGTACTTC. Translation gives CASRGSGEWGQYF.

This clonotype was counted many times. The chain employs TRBV20-1 and TRBJ2-2, with 7 bases identical to TRBD2. CDR3 length: 15 residues. V dropped 6 bases and J dropped 5; count of bases not matched to a gene: 12. Germline V gene data show CDR1 as DFQATT and CDR2 as SNEGSKA (reference sequence). CDR3 sequence reads: CSARRTRSFTGELFF. The CDR3 DNA reads TGCAGTGCGCGGAGGACTAGGAGTTTTACCGGGGAGCTGTTTTTT.

This clonotype has a count of ten or more. The V gene is TRBV20-1, the J gene TRBJ2-7; the D gene is possibly TRBD2 (6 bases). The germline V gene has CDR1 DFQATT and CDR2 SNEGSKA (reference sequence). There are 13 residues in the CDR3. The V end was cut by 3 bases, the J end by 2 bases, with 11 bases between. This CDR3 is CSASRGATYEQYF. The DNA for the CDR3 is TGCAGTGCTAGTCGCGGGGCGACCTACGAGCAGTACTTC.

The V and J genes are TRBV7-2 and TRBJ2-1; D tentatively reads TRBD1 or TRBD2 (5 bases each). Germline CDR1 is SGHTA and CDR2 is FQGNSA. CDR3 length: 13 residues. V was clipped by 3 bases and J by 8 bases, with 11 bases between them. CDR3 nucleotides: TGTGCCAGCAGCTTTAGAGGGGCAGATGAGCAGTTCTTC. Encoded protein: CASSFRGADEQFF.

In its sample, this clonotype was seen many times. The V gene is TRBV12-3 or TRBV12-4, the J gene TRBJ2-2, with 9 positions matching TRBD2. The CDR3 extends over 17 amino acids. The ends lost 5 bases at V and 4 bases at J; junction bases unmatched: 11. CDR3 amino acids: CASSNDPGLAGTGELFF. CDR3 nucleotide sequence: TGTGCCAGCAGTAATGACCCGGGACTAGCAGGCACCGGGGAGCTGTTTTTT.

This clonotype was seen repeatedly, ten times or more. This chain links TRBV3-1 with TRBJ1-5; possible D gene TRBD1, 5 bases. From germline, CDR1 is LGHDT and CDR2 YNNKEL (reference sequence). The CDR3 has 14 amino acids. Trimming took 5 bases from V and 6 from J, leaving 14 bases between them. The CDR3 protein is CASSAQGLGQPQHF. DNA for the CDR3: TGTGCCAGCAGCGCGCAGGGCCTGGGTCAGCCCCAGCATTTT.

This clonotype came up many times. V is TRBV12-3 or TRBV12-4 and J is TRBJ1-5, with D unresolved. CDR3 length: 15 residues. Deletions cut 1 base from V and 4 bases from J, with 11 bases between. CDR3 bases: TGTGCCAGCAGTTTAGTCCGAGCTGGAAATCAGCCCCAGCATTTT. Translated, it gives CASSLVRAGNQPQHF.

This clonotype was seen only a few times. The V gene is TRBV6-1, the J gene TRBJ1-6; the D gene is possibly TRBD1 (5 bases). The CDR3 is made up of 13 amino acids. Trimming left V 8 bases short and J 8 bases short, with 13 bases between. The germline V gene has CDR1 MNHNS and CDR2 SASEGT. CDR3 nucleotide sequence: TGTGCCAGCGGGGACCAGACTTATTCACCCCTCCACTTT. It translates to CASGDQTYSPLHF.

The table lists this clonotype with many counts. The chain recombines TRBV7-2 with TRBJ1-1; the match to TRBD1 covers 7 bases. Per the germline V gene, CDR1 is SGHTA and CDR2 is FQGNSA. V gave up 5 bases and J gave up 4 bases; unmatched junction bases: 10. CDR3 length equals 15 residues. The CDR3 protein is CASSKQTGTGTEAFF. DNA of the CDR3: TGTGCCAGCAGCAAGCAGACAGGGACGGGCACTGAAGCTTTCTTT.

This clonotype was counted ten times or more. The rearrangement links TRBV20-1 to TRBJ1-2; no clear D. The CDR3 length is 11 residues. Per germline, CDR1 DFQATT and CDR2 SNEGSKA (reference sequence). V dropped 4 bases and J dropped 2 bases, with 5 bases sitting between them. CDR3 amino acids: CSATGNYGYTF. CDR3 sequence (DNA): TGCAGTGCTACTGGGAACTATGGCTACACCTTC.

This clonotype was seen at least ten times. The chain recombines TRBV7-8 with TRBJ1-4; no clear D. The V gene lost 5 bases and the J gene lost 8 bases, with 21 bases spanning the gap. Germline-derived CDR1 and CDR2 are SGHVS and FQNEAQ. This CDR3 comprises 16 residues. CDR3 nucleotides: TGTGCCAGCAGCCATGAAGTCGGGTCATACTCGGAAAAACTGTTTTTT. Amino acid sequence: CASSHEVGSYSEKLFF.

This clonotype occurred many times. The J gene is TRBJ2-5, the V gene TRBV6-2 or TRBV6-3, with D possibly being TRBD1 (6 bases). The CDR3 runs 14 residues. The germline gives CDR1 MNHEY, CDR2 SVGEGT. Trimming took off 2 bases at V and 1 base at J, with 8 bases between the two ends. DNA for the CDR3: TGTGCCAGCAGTTACGGGGGCCTCCAAGAGACCCAGTACTTC. Translation gives CASSYGGLQETQYF.

CDR3 region: CASSLGTGHINQPQHF. CDR3 coding DNA: TGTGCCAGCAGTTTAGGGACAGGTCATATTAATCAGCCCCAGCATTTT. This rearrangement joins TRBV27 to TRBJ1-5; TRBD1 agrees at 8 bases. Trimming cost V 2 bases and J 4 bases; bases outside gene matches: 7. The germline gives CDR1 MNHEY, CDR2 SMNVEV (reference sequence). The CDR3 is 16 residues long.

This clonotype was seen at least ten times. This rearrangement joins TRBV7-2 to TRBJ2-7; no clear D. CDR3 size: 14 residues. The germline V gene encodes CDR1 SGHTA and CDR2 FQGNSA. V was cut by 5 bases and J by 2 bases, with 13 bases left in between. CDR3 nucleotide sequence: TGTGCCAGCAGCCCGACAACGGGTGCCTACGAGCAGTACTTC. Amino acids: CASSPTTGAYEQYF.